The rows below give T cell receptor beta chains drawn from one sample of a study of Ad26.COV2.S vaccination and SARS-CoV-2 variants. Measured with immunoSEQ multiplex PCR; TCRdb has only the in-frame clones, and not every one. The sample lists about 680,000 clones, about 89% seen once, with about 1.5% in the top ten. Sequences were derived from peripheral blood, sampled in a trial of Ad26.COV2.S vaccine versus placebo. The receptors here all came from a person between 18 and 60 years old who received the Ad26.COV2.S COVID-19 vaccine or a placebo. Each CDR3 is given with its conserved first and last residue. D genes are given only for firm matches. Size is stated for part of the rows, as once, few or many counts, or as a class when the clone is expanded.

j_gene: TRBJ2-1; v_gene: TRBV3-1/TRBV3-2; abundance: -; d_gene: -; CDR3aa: CASSQDGPGLEQFF; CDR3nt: TGTGCCAGCAGCCAAGATGGGCCGGGGCTCGAGCAGTTCTTC
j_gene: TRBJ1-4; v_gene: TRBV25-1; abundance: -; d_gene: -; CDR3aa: CATQGNEKLFF; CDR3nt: TGTGCCACCCAGGGGAATGAAAAACTGTTTTTT
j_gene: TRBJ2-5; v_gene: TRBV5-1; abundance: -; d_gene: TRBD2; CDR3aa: CASSLIAGGPETQYF; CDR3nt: TGCGCCAGCAGTCTAATAGCGGGAGGGCCGGAGACCCAGTACTTC
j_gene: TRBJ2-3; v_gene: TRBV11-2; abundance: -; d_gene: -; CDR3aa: CASSLDYGARADTQYF; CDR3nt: TGTGCCAGCAGCTTAGATTACGGGGCACGGGCAGATACGCAGTATTTT
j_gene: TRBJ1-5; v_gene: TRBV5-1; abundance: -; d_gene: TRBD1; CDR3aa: CASSPGQGDQPQHF; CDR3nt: TGCGCCAGCAGCCCGGGACAGGGAGATCAGCCCCAGCATTTT
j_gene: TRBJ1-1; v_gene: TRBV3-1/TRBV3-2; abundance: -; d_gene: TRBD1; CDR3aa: CASSQRTGKNTEAFF; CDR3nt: TGTGCCAGCAGCCAAAGGACAGGCAAGAACACTGAAGCTTTCTTT
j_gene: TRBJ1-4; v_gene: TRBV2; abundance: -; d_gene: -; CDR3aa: CASSEALRGNEKLFF; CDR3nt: TGTGCCAGCAGTGAAGCGCTTCGGGGGAATGAAAAACTGTTTTTT
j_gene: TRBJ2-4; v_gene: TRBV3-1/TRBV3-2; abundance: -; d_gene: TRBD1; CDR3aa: CASSPRTGGKNIQYF; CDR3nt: TGTGCCAGCAGCCCCAGGACAGGGGGCAAAAACATTCAGTACTTC
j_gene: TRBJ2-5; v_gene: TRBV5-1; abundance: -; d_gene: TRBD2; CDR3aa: CASSIGLAGGRETQYF; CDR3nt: TGCGCCAGCAGCATAGGACTAGCGGGGGGAAGAGAGACCCAGTACTTC
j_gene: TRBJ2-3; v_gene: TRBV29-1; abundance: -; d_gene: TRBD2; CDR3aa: CSVESSGLAITDTQYF; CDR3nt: TGCAGCGTTGAATCTAGCGGGCTAGCGATTACAGATACGCAGTATTTT
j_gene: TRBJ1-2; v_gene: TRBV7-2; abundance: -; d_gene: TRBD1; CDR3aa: CASRPGQGYGYTF; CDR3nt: TGTGCCAGCAGACCCGGACAGGGGTATGGCTACACCTTC
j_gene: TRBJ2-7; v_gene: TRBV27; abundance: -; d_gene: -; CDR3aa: CASSPQWDTSYEQYF; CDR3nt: TGTGCCAGCAGCCCCCAATGGGACACCTCCTACGAGCAGTACTTC
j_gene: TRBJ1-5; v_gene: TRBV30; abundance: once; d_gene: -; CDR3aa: CAWSFGAGSQPQHF; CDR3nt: TGTGCCTGGAGTTTCGGGGCAGGGAGTCAGCCCCAGCATTTT
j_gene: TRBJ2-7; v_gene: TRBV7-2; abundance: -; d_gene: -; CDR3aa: CASSLGARDEQYF; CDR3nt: TGTGCCAGCAGCTTAGGGGCCCGCGACGAGCAGTACTTC
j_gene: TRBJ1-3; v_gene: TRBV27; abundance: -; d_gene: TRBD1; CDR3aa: CASSQGARGNTIYF; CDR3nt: TGTGCCAGCAGTCAGGGGGCGCGGGGAAACACCATATATTTT
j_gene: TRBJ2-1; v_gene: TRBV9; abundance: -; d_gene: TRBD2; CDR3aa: CASSVAHLAGGDNEQFF; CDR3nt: TGTGCCAGCAGCGTAGCCCACCTAGCGGGAGGGGACAATGAGCAGTTCTTC
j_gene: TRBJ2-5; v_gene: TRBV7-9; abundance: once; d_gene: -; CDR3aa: CASSLGGTQETQYF; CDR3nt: TGTGCCAGCAGCTTAGGAGGCACCCAAGAGACCCAGTACTTC
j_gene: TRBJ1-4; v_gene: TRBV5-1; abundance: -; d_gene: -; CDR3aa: CAAREDGVPREKLFF; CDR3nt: TGCGCCGCCCGTGAGGACGGTGTGCCGCGGGAAAAACTGTTTTTT
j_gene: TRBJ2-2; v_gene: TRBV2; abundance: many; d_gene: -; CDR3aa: CASIKIGSNTGELFF; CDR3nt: TGTGCCAGCATTAAAATAGGATCTAACACCGGGGAGCTGTTTTTT
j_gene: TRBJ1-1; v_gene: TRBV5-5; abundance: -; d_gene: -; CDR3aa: CASSLGHMNTEAFF; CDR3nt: TGTGCCAGCAGCTTGGGACACATGAACACTGAAGCTTTCTTT
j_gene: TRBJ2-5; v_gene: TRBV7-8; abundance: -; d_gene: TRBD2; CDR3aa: CASSLELAGGLETQYF; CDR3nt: TGTGCCAGCAGCTTAGAATTAGCGGGGGGGCTGGAGACCCAGTACTTC
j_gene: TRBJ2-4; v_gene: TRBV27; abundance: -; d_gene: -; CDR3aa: CASSASRASANIQYF; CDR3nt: TGTGCCAGCAGTGCATCCCGGGCCTCAGCGAACATTCAGTACTTC
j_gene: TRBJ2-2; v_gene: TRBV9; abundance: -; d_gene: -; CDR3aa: CASSEYTGELFF; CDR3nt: TGTGCCAGCAGCGAATACACCGGGGAGCTGTTTTTT
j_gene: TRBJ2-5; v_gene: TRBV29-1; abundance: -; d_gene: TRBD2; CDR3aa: CSVGTSGGLQETQYF; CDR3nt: TGCAGCGTCGGGACTAGCGGGGGTTTACAAGAGACCCAGTACTTC
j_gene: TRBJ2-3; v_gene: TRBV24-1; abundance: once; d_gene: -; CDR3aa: CATSDDPDGTDTQYF; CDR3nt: TGTGCCACCAGTGATGACCCTGACGGAACAGATACGCAGTATTTT
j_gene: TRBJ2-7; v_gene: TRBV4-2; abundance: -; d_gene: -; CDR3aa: CASSQDRSAPAYEQYF; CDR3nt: TGTGCCAGCAGCCAAGATAGGAGTGCGCCAGCCTACGAGCAGTACTTC
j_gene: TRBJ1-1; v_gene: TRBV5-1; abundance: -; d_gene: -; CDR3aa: CASSVEGRAMNTEAFF; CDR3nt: TGCGCCAGCAGCGTTGAGGGACGGGCTATGAACACTGAAGCTTTCTTT
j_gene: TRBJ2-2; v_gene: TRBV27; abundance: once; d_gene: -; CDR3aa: CASSFRRGPLGELFF; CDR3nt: TGTGCCAGCAGTTTTAGGAGGGGGCCCCTCGGGGAGCTGTTTTTT